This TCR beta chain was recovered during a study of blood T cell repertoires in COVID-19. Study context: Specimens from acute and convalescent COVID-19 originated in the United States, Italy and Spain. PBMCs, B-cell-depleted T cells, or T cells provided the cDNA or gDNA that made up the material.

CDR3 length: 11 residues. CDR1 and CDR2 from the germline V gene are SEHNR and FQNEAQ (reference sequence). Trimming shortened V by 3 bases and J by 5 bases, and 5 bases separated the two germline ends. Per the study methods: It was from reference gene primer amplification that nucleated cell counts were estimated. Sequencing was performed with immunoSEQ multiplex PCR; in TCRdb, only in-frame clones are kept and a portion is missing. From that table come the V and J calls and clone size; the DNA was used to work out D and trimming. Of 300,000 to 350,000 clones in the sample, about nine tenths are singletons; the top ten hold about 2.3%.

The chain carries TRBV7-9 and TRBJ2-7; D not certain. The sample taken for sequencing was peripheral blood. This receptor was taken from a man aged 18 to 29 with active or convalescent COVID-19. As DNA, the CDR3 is TGTGCCAGCAGCTTCGCGGACGAGCAGTACTTC. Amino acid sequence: CASSFADEQYF.